This TCR beta chain derives from a study of cytomegalovirus exposure and HLA in healthy donors. Produced via immunoSEQ multiplex PCR; TCRdb's table is partial and in-frame only. The top ten hold 3.3% of the sample, which has about 150,000 clones, about 89% seen once. This TCR was sampled from a woman aged 18 to 35 in good health and CMV-seropositive. Sequenced input: PBMCs.

The CDR3 DNA reads TGTGCCAGCGGCCCCGGACTAGTTGGTAGCACAGATACGCAGTATTTT. Its protein is CASGPGLVGSTDTQYF. The chain combines TRBV7-2 with TRBJ2-3; 7 bases match TRBD2. The CDR3 consists of 16 residues. Germline lookup yields CDR1 SGHTA and CDR2 FQGNSA. The ends lost 8 bases at V and 0 bases at J; junction bases unmatched: 11.